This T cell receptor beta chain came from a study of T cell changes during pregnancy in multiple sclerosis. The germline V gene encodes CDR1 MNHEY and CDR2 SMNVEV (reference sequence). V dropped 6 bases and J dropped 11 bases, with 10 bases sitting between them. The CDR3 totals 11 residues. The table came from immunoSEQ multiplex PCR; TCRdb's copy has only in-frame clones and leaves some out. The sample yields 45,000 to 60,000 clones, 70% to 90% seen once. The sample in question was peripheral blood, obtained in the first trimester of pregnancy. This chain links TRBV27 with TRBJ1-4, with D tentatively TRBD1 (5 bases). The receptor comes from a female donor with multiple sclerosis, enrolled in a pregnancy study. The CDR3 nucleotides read TGTGCCAGCAGCGCAGGGTGGAAACTGTTTTTT. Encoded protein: CASSAGWKLFF.